This entry lists 16 T cell receptor beta chains sequenced from one sample in a study of cytomegalovirus exposure and HLA in healthy donors. PCR used 60 Vbeta primers and 13 Jbeta primers. Produced via immunoSEQ multiplex PCR; TCRdb's table is partial and in-frame only. The table records 120,000 to 150,000 clones, 60% to 80% of them present only once. Input material: PBMCs. These TCRs come from a middle-aged woman in good health and CMV-seropositive.

CDR3 in DNA: TGCGCCAGCAGCCAAGAACCCATGCGAAATGAGCAGTTCTTC. Translation: CASSQEPMRNEQFF. The J gene is TRBJ2-1, the V gene TRBV4-1; no reliable D call. CDR1 and CDR2 (germline): MGHRA, YSYEKL. This CDR3 has 14 residues. Trimming left V 0 bases short and J 7 bases short, with 10 bases between.

The chain couples TRBV19 to TRBJ1-5; D is unclear. The CDR3 loop spans 14 amino acids. The V end was cut by 4 bases, the J end by 0 bases, with 7 bases between. CDR1 and CDR2 from the germline V gene are LNHDA and SQIVND (reference sequence). CDR3 DNA: TGTGCCAGTAGTAGCAGTTATAGCAATCAGCCCCAGCATTTT. Its protein product is CASSSSYSNQPQHF.

V gene TRBV6-5 combines with J gene TRBJ2-7, with 8 nucleotides matching TRBD2. CDR3 length: 13 residues. Looked up from germline, CDR1 is MNHEY and CDR2 is SVGAGI. Trimming removed 4 bases from V and 7 bases from J; junction bases left unmatched: 6. The CDR3 sequence is CASSSPGGQEQYF. DNA for the CDR3: TGTGCCAGCAGTTCTCCGGGGGGGCAGGAGCAGTACTTC.

This clone was counted a single time. The chain is built from TRBV13 and TRBJ2-2, with D uncertain. CDR3 size: 14 residues. Germline lookup yields CDR1 PRHDT and CDR2 FYEKMQ (reference sequence). V lost 5 bases and J 4 bases, leaving 11 bases between the germline ends. CDR3 nucleotide sequence: TGTGCCAGCAGCCGGTCCGATTCCACCGGGGAGCTGTTTTTT. Its protein is CASSRSDSTGELFF. Combining the CDR3 with reference TRBV13 and TRBJ2-2 gives the whole variable domain AAGVIQSPRHLIKEKRETATLKCYPIPRHDTVYWYQQGPGQDPQFLISFYEKMQSDKGSIPDRFSAQQFSDYHSELNMSSLELGDSALYFCASSRSDSTGELFFGEGSRLTVL.

This clone was seen more than once but under ten times. CDR3 amino acids: CAGTKQGSTDTQYF. In nucleotides, the CDR3 is TGTGCCGGGACAAAACAGGGGAGCACAGATACGCAGTATTTT. This sequence joins TRBV2 and TRBJ2-3; TRBD1 agrees at 7 bases. The V gene's germline CDR1 is SNHLY and CDR2 FYNNEI. V lost 11 bases to trimming and J lost 0 bases; unmatched junction nucleotides: 8. The CDR3 runs to 14 residues.

The V call is TRBV18, the J call TRBJ1-5; D not certain. The germline gives CDR1 KGHSH, CDR2 LQKENI. This CDR3 contains 13 residues. V shed 4 bases and J shed 6 bases, with 10 bases lying between them. CDR3 residues: CASSLTEGQPQHF. The CDR3 region has the DNA TGTGCCAGCTCACTCACAGAAGGTCAGCCCCAGCATTTT.

The rearrangement uses TRBV4-1 and TRBJ1-2, with 7 positions matching TRBD1. The CDR3 extends over 14 amino acids. Germline V lookup: CDR1 MGHRA, CDR2 YSYEKL. V shed 4 bases, J shed 6 bases, and the junction held 8 bases outside the gene matches. CDR3 bases: TGCGCCAGCAGCCCAACAAGGGACAGAAATGGCTACACCTTC. As protein: CASSPTRDRNGYTF.

The chain has TRBV6-1 and TRBJ1-2, with D perhaps matching TRBD1 (5 bases). There are 13 residues in the CDR3. Deletions cut 7 bases from V and 0 bases from J, with 9 bases between. The germline V gene has CDR1 MNHNS and CDR2 SASEGT. For the CDR3, the DNA is TGTGCCAGCAAGACAGTCACTAACTATGGCTACACCTTC. As protein: CASKTVTNYGYTF.

The V gene is TRBV9, the J gene TRBJ2-5; 15 nucleotides line up with TRBD2. The end of the DNA fits TRBJ2-7 better, so the J call may be wrong. Per germline, CDR1 SGDLS and CDR2 YYNGEE. This CDR3 is 18 amino acids long. The CDR3 coding sequence is TGTGCCAGCAGCCTTGGACTAGCGGGGGGGGGCTTTACCTACGAGCAGTACTTC. This sequence encodes CASSLGLAGGGFTYEQYF.

The rearrangement uses TRBV4-1 and TRBJ1-2, with 7 positions matching TRBD1. The J segment lost 2 bases and the V segment lost 0 bases, leaving 3 bases of the junction unmatched. The CDR3 length is 15 residues. Germline CDR1 MGHRA, CDR2 YSYEKL. DNA for the CDR3: TGCGCCAGCAGCCAAGACGACAGGGCGAACTATGGCTACACCTTC. Translating gives CASSQDDRANYGYTF.

The V call is TRBV10-3, the J call TRBJ2-3; D possibly corresponds to TRBD2 (6 bases). CDR1 is ENHRY and CDR2 is SYGVKD in the germline V gene. V lost 0 bases and J 4 bases, leaving 14 bases between the germline ends. This CDR3 spans 16 amino acids. The CDR3 sequence is CAISESSTRPADTQYF. The CDR3 nucleotides read TGTGCCATCAGTGAGTCCTCGACTAGACCGGCAGATACGCAGTATTTT.

The rearrangement joins TRBV14 to TRBJ2-1; 12 bases agree with TRBD2. The germline V gene has CDR1 SGHDN and CDR2 FVKESK. The CDR3 runs 17 residues. V dropped 4 bases and J dropped 4; count of bases not matched to a gene: 8. The CDR3 DNA reads as TGTGCCAGCAGCCGGGTCATAGGACTAGCGGGGTACAATGAGCAGTTCTTC. Protein: CASSRVIGLAGYNEQFF.

The V gene is TRBV6-6, the J gene TRBJ1-5; 9 positions match TRBD1. Unmatched junction bases numbered 10, after V lost 5 bases and J lost 11 bases. The CDR3 sequence is 14 residues long. Germline V gene lookup returns CDR1 MNHNY and CDR2 SVGAGI (reference sequence). CDR3 protein: CASSTGGSGMTQHF. DNA of the CDR3: TGTGCCAGCAGTACAGGGGGCTCAGGTATGACCCAGCATTTT.

This clone showed up just once. At one end the junction does not follow the germline gene, possibly because of a read error. The chain has TRBV7-9 and TRBJ2-7, with 10 bases identical to TRBD2. The CDR3 contains 18 residues. The germline V gene has CDR1 SEHNR and CDR2 FQNEAQ (reference sequence). The CDR3 nucleotides read TGTTCCAGCAGCTTAGGCAGGCTAGCGGGGGCTATTACCTACGAGCAGTACTTC. It codes for CSSSLGRLAGAITYEQYF. The full variable domain, rest sourced from reference TRBV7-9 and TRBJ2-7, is DTGVSQNPRHKITKRGQNVTFRCDPISEHNRLYWYRQTLGQGPEFLTYFQNEAQLEKSRLLSDRFSAERPKGSFSTLEIQRTEQGDSAMYLCSSSLGRLAGAITYEQYFGPGTRLTVT.

The chain has TRBV19 and TRBJ2-1, with 12 bases aligning to TRBD2. The ends lost 2 bases at V and 8 bases at J; junction bases unmatched: 7. This CDR3 region has 16 residues. Germline lookup yields CDR1 LNHDA and CDR2 SQIVND (reference sequence). CDR3 in DNA: TGTGCCAGTAGTATACTAGCGGGGGGGCCAAAGGATGAGCAGTTCTTC. It codes for CASSILAGGPKDEQFF.

In this sample, this clone turned up a few times. The chain joins TRBV7-9 to TRBJ2-7; tentative D call: TRBD2 (6 bases). The CDR3 has 13 amino acids. The V and J ends lost 5 bases and 3 bases respectively, with 11 bases between them. The germline V gene has CDR1 SEHNR and CDR2 FQNEAQ (reference sequence). The CDR3 DNA reads TGTGCCAGCAGCAGAGACGGGGGCTACGAGCAGTACTTC. Its protein is CASSRDGGYEQYF.